A selection of T cell receptor beta chains follows, all from one sample in a study of glioma-infiltrating T cells after dendritic cell vaccination. Clones were read by immunoSEQ multiplex PCR, and TCRdb kept only the in-frame ones, dropping some. Of just under 85,000 clones listed, around nine tenths are singletons. The sample consisted of blood, taken before dendritic cell vaccination. The receptors come from a human donor with glioblastoma. Both conserved end residues are part of each CDR3. The order of the fields is D gene, CDR3 length, V gene, J gene, CDR3 protein, CDR3 DNA. A D gene is named only where the DNA matches it firmly.

D: .
length: 16
V: TRBV12-2
J: TRBJ1-1
CDR3: CASRLITGPMNTEAFF
DNA: TGTGCAAGTCGCTTAATAACAGGGCCTATGAACACTGAAGCTTTCTTT

D: TRBD1
length: 16
V: TRBV6-1
J: TRBJ1-2
CDR3: CASSEYDGRGAYGYTF
DNA: TGTGCCAGCAGTGAATATGATGGCAGGGGGGCTTATGGCTACACCTTC

D: TRBD2
length: 15
V: TRBV7-9
J: TRBJ2-1
CDR3: CASSLAGGPNNEQFF
DNA: TGTGCCAGCAGCTTAGCGGGAGGGCCAAACAATGAGCAGTTCTTC

D: TRBD1
length: 13
V: TRBV10-2
J: TRBJ1-2
CDR3: CASGTQGAVGYTF
DNA: TGCGCCAGCGGGACCCAGGGGGCGGTTGGCTACACCTTC

D: .
length: 13
V: TRBV11-2
J: TRBJ2-1
CDR3: CASSVTTYNEQFF
DNA: TGTGCCAGCAGCGTGACTACCTACAATGAGCAGTTCTTC

D: .
length: 13
V: TRBV6-6
J: TRBJ1-2
CDR3: CASSPPGDQGYTF
DNA: TGTGCCAGCAGTCCCCCAGGGGATCAAGGCTACACCTTC

D: .
length: 16
V: TRBV5-1
J: TRBJ1-1
CDR3: CASSLTKTDPNTEAFF
DNA: TGCGCCAGCAGCTTGACCAAGACAGATCCGAACACTGAAGCTTTCTTT

D: .
length: 11
V: TRBV2
J: TRBJ1-1
CDR3: CATKKNTEAFF
DNA: TGTGCCACCAAAAAAAACACTGAAGCTTTCTTT

D: TRBD2
length: 18
V: TRBV19
J: TRBJ2-5
CDR3: CASSMGTSGGLIQETQYF
DNA: TGTGCCAGTAGTATGGGGACTAGCGGGGGTCTAATCCAAGAGACCCAGTACTTC

D: TRBD1
length: 15
V: TRBV6-1
J: TRBJ2-5
CDR3: CASSEGLNRGETQYF
DNA: TGTGCCAGCAGTGAAGGGTTGAACAGGGGAGAGACCCAGTACTTC

D: .
length: 13
V: TRBV10-3
J: TRBJ1-1
CDR3: CAISEEPRAEAFF
DNA: TGTGCCATCAGTGAGGAGCCGAGGGCTGAAGCTTTCTTT

D: TRBD2
length: 15
V: TRBV5-4
J: TRBJ2-7
CDR3: CASSFVSGASYEQYF
DNA: TGTGCCAGCAGCTTCGTTAGCGGGGCCTCCTACGAGCAGTACTTC

D: .
length: 13
V: TRBV6-6
J: TRBJ1-1
CDR3: CASSYTGGTEAFF
DNA: TGTGCCAGCAGTTACACGGGGGGGACTGAAGCTTTCTTT

D: TRBD1
length: 17
V: TRBV4-1
J: TRBJ2-2
CDR3: CASSPIGTGKDTGELFF
DNA: TGCGCCAGCAGCCCTATCGGGACAGGAAAGGACACCGGGGAGCTGTTTTTT

D: .
length: 15
V: TRBV5-6
J: TRBJ2-1
CDR3: CASSSADWSYNEQFF
DNA: TGTGCCAGCAGCTCCGCGGATTGGTCCTACAATGAGCAGTTCTTC

D: TRBD1
length: 17
V: TRBV10-3
J: TRBJ1-3
CDR3: CAISDQGVSLSGNTIYF
DNA: TGTGCCATCAGTGACCAGGGGGTTTCCCTCTCTGGAAACACCATATATTTT

D: TRBD2
length: 17
V: TRBV7-9
J: TRBJ2-7
CDR3: CASSSISGTSGTYEQYF
DNA: TGTGCCAGCAGCTCGATCTCCGGGACTAGCGGTACCTACGAGCAGTACTTC

D: .
length: 14
V: TRBV6-1
J: TRBJ2-4
CDR3: CASSGGLAKNIQYF
DNA: TGTGCCAGCAGTGGCGGACTAGCCAAAAACATTCAGTACTTC

D: .
length: 15
V: TRBV6-1
J: TRBJ1-5
CDR3: CASWLGRVFGQPQHF
DNA: TGTGCCAGCTGGCTAGGCAGGGTGTTCGGTCAGCCCCAGCATTTT

D: .
length: 14
V: TRBV6-1
J: TRBJ2-1
CDR3: CASWGGSLRYEQFF
DNA: TGTGCCTCGTGGGGGGGCAGCCTCCGCTATGAGCAGTTCTTC

D: .
length: 14
V: TRBV10-3
J: TRBJ1-1
CDR3: CAISELPRGTEAFF
DNA: TGTGCCATCAGTGAACTGCCCAGGGGCACTGAAGCTTTCTTT

D: TRBD2
length: 16
V: TRBV7-3
J: TRBJ2-1
CDR3: CASSAHLAGKPNEQFF
DNA: TGTGCCAGCAGCGCACACCTAGCGGGGAAACCCAATGAGCAGTTCTTC

D: .
length: 15
V: TRBV11-2
J: TRBJ2-7
CDR3: CASSLGQSSSYEQYF
DNA: TGTGCCAGCAGCTTAGGACAGTCGAGCTCCTACGAGCAGTACTTC

D: TRBD2
length: 12
V: TRBV6-1
J: TRBJ2-4
CDR3: CASSEAGDIQYF
DNA: TGTGCCAGCAGTGAGGCGGGGGACATTCAGTACTTC

D: .
length: 13
V: TRBV10-1
J: TRBJ2-5
CDR3: CASSEAARETQYF
DNA: TGCGCCAGCAGTGAGGCCGCCAGAGAGACCCAGTACTTC

D: .
length: 13
V: TRBV4-2
J: TRBJ2-7
CDR3: CASSQDLGWKQYF
DNA: TGTGCCAGCAGCCAGGATCTAGGATGGAAGCAGTACTTC

D: .
length: 16
V: TRBV6-5
J: TRBJ2-3
CDR3: CASSYRPGGGTDTQYF
DNA: TGTGCCAGCAGTTACCGGCCGGGGGGCGGCACAGATACGCAGTATTTT

D: .
length: 15
V: TRBV11-2
J: TRBJ1-1
CDR3: CASSFGLVGGTEAFF
DNA: TGTGCCAGCAGCTTTGGCCTAGTGGGGGGGACTGAAGCTTTCTTT

D: .
length: 13
V: TRBV19
J: TRBJ1-5
CDR3: CASSMQDNQPQHF
DNA: TGTGCCAGTAGTATGCAGGACAATCAGCCCCAGCATTTT

D: TRBD1
length: 15
V: TRBV9
J: TRBJ2-2
CDR3: CASRLGGAGTGELFF
DNA: TGTGCCAGCAGATTAGGGGGCGCGGGCACCGGGGAGCTGTTTTTT

D: .
length: 14
V: TRBV29-1
J: TRBJ1-2
CDR3: CSVEDRRTNYGYTF
DNA: TGCAGCGTTGAAGATAGGCGGACTAACTATGGCTACACCTTC

D: .
length: 13
V: TRBV4-1
J: TRBJ1-5
CDR3: CASSQVGEGPQHF
DNA: TGCGCCAGCAGCCAAGTAGGGGAAGGGCCCCAGCATTTT

D: TRBD2
length: 18
V: TRBV5-1
J: TRBJ2-1
CDR3: CASSPRTSGRGTYNEQFF
DNA: TGCGCCAGCAGCCCCAGGACTAGCGGGAGGGGAACCTACAATGAGCAGTTCTTC

D: .
length: 14
V: TRBV9
J: TRBJ2-2
CDR3: CASSVVRETGELFF
DNA: TGTGCCAGCAGCGTAGTTCGGGAGACCGGGGAGCTGTTTTTT